Listed below are T cell receptor beta chains from one sample, sequenced in a study of OX40 agonist ivuxolimab in advanced cancers. TCRdb keeps only in-frame clones here, not all; method: immunoSEQ multiplex PCR. The profile shows around 66,000 clones, approximately 90% of them singletons. The specimen was CD4+ or CD8+ T cells sorted from blood, collected in a trial of the OX40 agonist ivuxolimab. Source of these receptors: an adult with an advanced solid tumor such as melanoma, head and neck, liver or kidney cancer. The CDR3 runs from the conserved cysteine through the conserved F or W.

>TRBV2
CASRAEITDTQYF
>TRBV4-1
CASSQDAGRSYNEQFF
>TRBV5-1
CASSLLAGSTGELFF
>TRBV6-1
CASSVVYNSYEQYF
>TRBV5-1
CASSLATGAGETQYF
>TRBV27
CASSIRGRAEKLFF
>TRBV18
CASSPQGTTNEKLFF
>TRBV19
CASSKGAHGETQYF
>TRBV27
CASSLSYRGAGANVLTF
>TRBV19
CASSLYRGDGNQPQHF
>TRBV7-2
CASSLSFPGNTIYF
>TRBV10-3
CAIRSRQDSNTEAFF
>TRBV19
CASSLHRTSGVGETQYF
>TRBV19
CASGPGTGGRRPYEQYF
>TRBV11-3
CASSPGTSGGMGETQYF
>TRBV7-2
CASSPPGNTIYF
>TRBV5-1
CASRILDGYQETQYF
>TRBV4-2
CASSTGTSGSSYEQYF
>TRBV7-2
CASSPSEGYEQYF
>TRBV19
CASTPDRGLNQPQHF
>TRBV7-2
CASSPSLQSTDTQYF
>TRBV5-8
CASSLRDPRADTQYF
>TRBV28
CASSLIVQPQHF
>TRBV4-1
CASRLGQITGELFF
>TRBV27
CASTGTGVGEKLFF
>TRBV6-1
CASSVSTTGELFF
>TRBV14
CASRGTGGYGYTF
>TRBV7-6
CASSVTGRNTEAFF
>TRBV5-1
CASSYTSGGSYNEQFF
>TRBV19
CASSTALYNEQFF
>TRBV5-4
CASSLGLSEPQHF
>TRBV28
CASSPDGGYTF
>TRBV6-1
CASSLLWQTEAFF
>TRBV7-2
CASSLEAGSSYEQYF
>TRBV7-2
CASSSEIQETQYF
>TRBV25-1
CASKPREPWGDSPLHF
>TRBV5-5
CASSLAGRVESYPAFF
>TRBV14
CASSRSRGTEAFF
>TRBV21-1
CASSSGQGDNYNEQFF
>TRBV5-1
CASSDRAGGNSNSPLHF
>TRBV10-2
CASSPLAGGMISYEQYF
>TRBV7-9
CASSPIENLARRLVNEQFF
>TRBV4-2
CASSQVSGAPTEAFF
>TRBV5-6
CASSLGQSSYNEQFF
>TRBV9
CASSVGRATEAFF
>TRBV28
CASSEKGAFNQPQHF
>TRBV19
CASSITATQPQHF
>TRBV29-1
CSVEEVWDGRNEQFF
>TRBV28
CASSFPHPQGQETQYF
>TRBV6-4
CASSEGDAFF
>TRBV11-3
CASSPQMNTEAFF
>TRBV5-1
CASRDTLNTGELFF
>TRBV5-4
CASSLGGSKFQETQYF
>TRBV5-8
CASSLYQGLGGYTF
>TRBV30
CAWRLAGGPTYEQYF
>TRBV28
CASRLPDEGRPDTQYF
>TRBV7-9
CASSPDSTPLGQPQHF
>TRBV27
CASSFRADTDTQYF
>TRBV30
CAWSRDRPHGYTF